This section outlines one T cell receptor beta chain sequence together with its context. Germline V gene sequence: CDR1 MNHEY, CDR2 SVGAGI. CDR3 length: 13 amino acids. The J segment lost 3 bases and the V segment lost 5 bases, leaving 4 bases of the junction unmatched. Under the authors' procedure: Amplification from reference gene primers served as the basis for estimated nucleated cell counts. TCRdb's table, derived via immunoSEQ multiplex PCR, lists solely in-frame clones and lacks some. V, J and clone size reflect that table, while D and trimming were determined from the DNA. Among roughly 90,000 clones, 75% to 90% were seen once, and the ten largest hold around 1%. The entry originates in a study of blood T cell repertoires in COVID-19.

Sequencing used peripheral blood. This receptor was taken from a human donor in a cohort sampled during active COVID-19. This chain connects TRBV6-5 to TRBJ2-7; 7 bases are a match to TRBD1. As DNA, the CDR3 is TGTGCCAGCAGTCCTACAGGGGACTACGAGCAGTACTTC. It encodes CASSPTGDYEQYF.